Below are 27 T cell receptor beta chains sequenced from a single sample in a study of regulatory T cells in long-lasting Graves disease. Through Arm-PCR of CDR3 regions and iRepertoire HTBI primers, TCR beta libraries were built. TCRdb reanalysed the multiplex PCR reads using MiXCR and keeps one entry per CDR3 protein. The data show approximately 440,000 distinct CDR3 sequences, about 20% seen once. Documented time point: persistent/refractory GD, antithyroid drugs over 5 years with positive TRAb. Preparation of the TCR library used RNA extracted from PBMCs. The sequencing here drew on peripheral blood mononuclear cells (PBMCs), taken when the disease was refractory, from a patient treated with antithyroid drugs. These receptors were obtained from a female donor with Graves disease.

V and J are TRBV28 and TRBJ2-7, with 7 nucleotides matching TRBD1. The CDR3 has 16 amino acids. Per germline, CDR1 MDHEN and CDR2 SYDVKM. The junction had 12 bases not matched to a gene; V was cut back by 3 bases and J by 4 bases. In DNA form, the CDR3 reads TGTGCCAGCAGTTTCGGAAGGACAGGTTCTTCGTACGAGCAGTACTTC. This translates into CASSFGRTGSSYEQYF.

The sample holds a few counts of this clonotype. CDR3 protein: CASIDTGREETQYF. CDR3 DNA sequence: TGTGCCAGCATTGACACGGGGAGGGAAGAGACCCAGTACTTC. This chain joins TRBV6-2 or TRBV6-3 and TRBJ2-5; 7 bases map to TRBD2. Per the germline V gene, CDR1 is MNHEY and CDR2 is SVGEGT. The ends lost 7 bases at V and 3 bases at J; junction bases unmatched: 8. This CDR3 spans 14 amino acids.

This clonotype was found many times. This chain links TRBV2 with TRBJ1-4; D might be TRBD1 (6 bases). CDR3 length equals 15 residues. Germline CDR1 reads SNHLY; CDR2 reads FYNNEI. The V end was cut by 5 bases, the J end by 0 bases, with 10 bases between. CDR3 sequence reads: CASSLSGATNEKLFF. CDR3 DNA sequence: TGTGCCAGCAGTTTATCAGGGGCAACTAATGAAAAACTGTTTTTT.

The gene calls are TRBV19 and TRBJ2-5; either TRBD1 or TRBD2 may supply D (6 bases each). The CDR3 loop spans 15 amino acids. Trimming shortened V by 4 bases and J by 2 bases, and 14 bases separated the two germline ends. Germline values: CDR1 LNHDA, CDR2 SQIVND (reference sequence). The CDR3 DNA sequence: TGTGCCAGTAGTACAGAGGGGGGACAACAAGAGACCCAGTACTTC. This gives the protein CASSTEGGQQETQYF.

The chain combines TRBV12-3 or TRBV12-4 with TRBJ2-2; 9 bases match TRBD2. The CDR3 contains 16 residues. Germline trimming cut 5 bases from V and 7 bases from J; bases unmatched to any gene: 11. CDR3 in DNA: TGTGCCAGCAGTGAAAGAAGCGGGAGGTTAGGCGGGGAGCTGTTTTTT. Its protein product is CASSERSGRLGGELFF.

Ten or more counts support this clonotype. The chain combines TRBV7-2 with TRBJ2-2, with 9 bases matching TRBD1. The CDR3 contains 15 residues. Germline trimming cut 5 bases from V and 7 bases from J; bases unmatched to any gene: 8. In germline, CDR1 is SGHTA, CDR2 FQGNSA. The CDR3 sequence: CASSIQQGAVGELFF. The CDR3 bases are TGTGCCAGCAGCATCCAACAGGGGGCTGTCGGGGAGCTGTTTTTT.

A remark on this clonotype: A much larger clone lies one base from this, so it may be a read error. The V call is TRBV28, the J call TRBJ2-4; D unresolved. CDR1 is MDHEN and CDR2 is SYDVKM in the germline V gene. V lost 6 bases and J 6 bases, leaving 18 bases between the germline ends. CDR3 size: 15 residues. The CDR3 region is CASSSPRTSANIQYF. The CDR3 nucleotides read TGTGCCAGCAGCTCACCCCGGACGAGTGCAAACATTCAGTACTTC.

The chain has TRBV20-1 and TRBJ2-5, with D perhaps matching TRBD1 (6 bases). V was shortened by 3 bases and J by 7 bases, with 15 bases between the two germline ends. Per the germline V gene, CDR1 is DFQATT and CDR2 is SNEGSKA (reference sequence). The length of the CDR3 is 13 residues. This CDR3 is CSASWAGVGTQYF. The DNA for the CDR3 is TGCAGTGCTAGCTGGGCAGGGGTAGGGACCCAGTACTTC.

The genes are TRBV5-1 and TRBJ1-1, with D unclear. The CDR3 is 13 residues long. V was shortened by 0 bases and J by 6 bases, with 9 bases between the two germline ends. CDR1 and CDR2 (germline): SGHRS, YFSETQ. The CDR3 region is CASSLAALSEAFF. CDR3 DNA: TGCGCCAGCAGCTTGGCGGCCCTTTCTGAAGCTTTCTTT.

The rearrangement joins TRBV5-1 to TRBJ1-1; no firm D call. This CDR3 spans 15 amino acids. The germline V and J ends were trimmed by 0 bases and 0 bases, with 9 bases remaining between them. Looked up from germline, CDR1 is SGHRS and CDR2 is YFSETQ. The CDR3 DNA reads TGCGCCAGCAGCTTGGCCCCGAAAATGAACACTGAAGCTTTCTTT. It codes for CASSLAPKMNTEAFF.

Concerning this clonotype itself: Mismatch with germline at one junction end may stem from a read error. V and J are TRBV19 and TRBJ1-2, with 8 bases identical to TRBD1. This CDR3 has 14 residues. CDR1 LNHDA and CDR2 SQIVND come from the germline V gene (reference sequence). CDR3 sequence: CAGRTDRARRGYTF. The CDR3, as DNA: TGTGCCGGTAGGACGGACAGGGCGCGCCGTGGCTACACCTTC.

This rearrangement joins TRBV3-1 to TRBJ2-7, with TRBD2 matching 11 bases. Germline values: CDR1 LGHDT, CDR2 YNNKEL (reference sequence). The CDR3 runs 15 residues. V shed 4 bases, J shed 7 bases, and the junction held 9 bases outside the gene matches. The CDR3 sequence is CASSRRELAGDEQYF. CDR3 in DNA: TGTGCCAGCAGCCGACGAGAACTAGCGGGAGATGAGCAGTACTTC.

This clonotype was seen a few times. The chain has TRBV10-3 and TRBJ2-7; 10 bases align to TRBD1. Germline-derived CDR1 and CDR2 are ENHRY and SYGVKD. This CDR3 has 16 residues. V gave up 0 bases and J gave up 0 bases; unmatched junction bases: 2. For the CDR3, the DNA is TGTGCCATCAGTGAGTCAGGGACAGGGGACTCCTACGAGCAGTACTTC. Residues: CAISESGTGDSYEQYF.

This clonotype has at least ten counts. The chain recombines TRBV28 with TRBJ2-5, with unresolved D. There are 17 residues in the CDR3. Germline V lookup: CDR1 MDHEN, CDR2 SYDVKM. The V gene lost 6 bases and the J gene lost 3 bases, with 23 bases spanning the gap. CDR3 coding DNA: TGTGCCAGCAGAAAGCCCGGGCGCCCGGCGAACGAAGAGACCCAGTACTTC. It specifies CASRKPGRPANEETQYF.

Only a few counts were recorded for this clonotype. The chain is built from TRBV15 and TRBJ2-1; 7 bases align to TRBD2. V gave up 1 base and J gave up 6 bases; unmatched junction bases: 6. CDR3 length equals 15 residues. Germline CDR1 is LNHNV and CDR2 is YYDKDF (reference sequence). The DNA of the CDR3 is TGTGCCACCAGCAGAGGGGAGGGTAGCGGCAATGAGCAGTTCTTC. It yields the protein CATSRGEGSGNEQFF.

This clonotype was detected a few times. This chain uses TRBV29-1 with TRBJ1-1, with 7 nucleotides matching TRBD1. CDR3 size: 13 residues. Germline-derived CDR1 and CDR2 are SQVTM and ANQGSEA. CDR3 in amino acids: CIGQADMNTEAFF. The CDR3 region has the DNA TGCATCGGACAGGCCGATATGAACACTGAAGCTTTCTTT.

This clonotype was observed many times. The chain is built from TRBV2 and TRBJ2-2, with a tentative D call TRBD2 (6 bases). V lost 7 bases, J lost 1 base, and 10 bases lay in between. Germline lookup yields CDR1 SNHLY and CDR2 FYNNEI. The CDR3 length is 14 residues. The CDR3 DNA sequence: TGTGCCAGCAAGGAGGAGGGGAACACCGGGGAGCTGTTTTTT. It specifies CASKEEGNTGELFF.

The chain is built from TRBV15 and TRBJ1-1; D may be TRBD1 (6 bases). Germline V lookup: CDR1 LNHNV, CDR2 YYDKDF (reference sequence). The CDR3 covers 16 residues. V lost 1 base, J lost 5 bases, and 17 bases lay in between. CDR3 sequence (DNA): TGTGCCACCAGCAGAGGACAGGCAGGCTGGGGAACTGAAGCTTTCTTT. The encoded protein is CATSRGQAGWGTEAFF. The whole variable domain, filled in from reference TRBV15 and TRBJ1-1, reads DAMVIQNPRYQVTQFGKPVTLSCSQTLNHNVMYWYQQKSSQAPKLLFHYYDKDFNNEADTPDNFQSRRPNTSFCFLDIRSPGLGDTAMYLCATSRGQAGWGTEAFFGQGTRLTVV.

J is TRBJ2-2 and V is TRBV6-1; maybe TRBD2 (6 bases). Germline values: CDR1 MNHNS, CDR2 SASEGT. With 10 bases removed from V and 2 bases from J, the gap between germline ends came to 14 bases. This CDR3 is built from 14 residues. The CDR3 loop reads CATKLAFNTGELFF. CDR3 bases: TGTGCCACCAAGCTAGCGTTTAACACCGGGGAGCTGTTTTTT.

The CDR3 sequence: CATSELTSGRQTQYF. CDR3 coding DNA: TGTGCCACCAGTGAGCTGACTAGCGGGAGACAGACCCAGTACTTC. This chain joins TRBV24-1 and TRBJ2-5, with 12 bases lining up with TRBD2. V lost 4 bases and J lost 6; bases outside the gene matches: 5. Germline loops: CDR1 KGHDR, CDR2 SFDVKD. This CDR3 has 15 amino acids.

As concerns this clonotype: Since a much larger clone is just one base distant, this may be a read error. V and J are TRBV7-6 and TRBJ2-7; maybe TRBD1 (6 bases). Trimming shortened V by 5 bases and J by 3 bases, and 17 bases separated the two germline ends. The CDR3 has 15 residues. Germline V gene data show CDR1 as SGHVS and CDR2 as FNYEAQ. CDR3 nucleotide sequence: TGTGCCAGCAGCGTGCATCCGGGACAACTCTACGAGCAGTACTTC. Protein sequence: CASSVHPGQLYEQYF.

The J gene is TRBJ2-7, the V gene TRBV7-2; the match to TRBD2 covers 10 bases. Germline V gene lookup returns CDR1 SGHTA and CDR2 FQGNSA. V was clipped by 5 bases and J by 4 bases; unmatched bases: 8. CDR3 length: 15 amino acids. CDR3: CASSDAGTSVYEQYF. The DNA for the CDR3 is TGTGCCAGCAGCGACGCCGGGACTAGCGTGTACGAGCAGTACTTC.

This clonotype has only a few counts. The rearrangement joins TRBV2 to TRBJ1-1; D may be TRBD1 (5 bases). The V and J ends lost 7 bases and 12 bases respectively, with 21 bases between them. The CDR3 is 13 amino acids. Germline V gene data show CDR1 as SNHLY and CDR2 as FYNNEI. CDR3 in DNA: TGTGCCAGCAAACCGGGACGGCCTAGTAGAACTTTCTTT. Encoded protein: CASKPGRPSRTFF.

The chain links TRBV5-1 to TRBJ2-5; no firm D call. This CDR3 contains 12 residues. Germline-derived CDR1 and CDR2 are SGHRS and YFSETQ. V gave up 7 bases and J gave up 5 bases, with 12 bases separating them. DNA of the CDR3: TGCGCCAGCCGCAGACTGGGGGAGACCCAGTACTTC. Residues: CASRRLGETQYF.

As regards this clonotype: A much larger clone is a single base away; this may be a read error. The rearrangement uses TRBV6-2 or TRBV6-3 and TRBJ1-4; no clear D gene. The CDR3 is 15 residues long. V was trimmed by 5 bases and J by 3 bases, leaving 13 bases between them. The V gene's germline CDR1 is MNHEY and CDR2 SVGEGT. The CDR3 sequence: CASSEGWGPNEKLFF. CDR3 in DNA: TGTGCCAGCAGTGAAGGTTGGGGTCCTAATGAAAAACTGTTTTTT.

The chain has TRBV3-1 and TRBJ1-1; D remains ambiguous. V lost 1 base and J 8 bases, leaving 11 bases between the germline ends. This CDR3 is 13 amino acids long. Germline V lookup: CDR1 LGHDT, CDR2 YNNKEL (reference sequence). In nucleotides, the CDR3 is TGTGCCAGCAGCCAAGGGTTAGGTCGGGAAGCTTTCTTT. It yields the protein CASSQGLGREAFF.

The V gene is TRBV19, the J gene TRBJ1-2; 8 bases are a match to TRBD1. Germline-derived CDR1 and CDR2 are LNHDA and SQIVND (reference sequence). The V and J ends lost 6 bases and 2 bases, in that order; junction bases with no gene match: 5. The CDR3 has 14 amino acids. CDR3 DNA sequence: TGTGCCAGTAGAGACAGGGGCCCCAACTATGGCTACACCTTC. It translates to CASRDRGPNYGYTF.